This TCR beta chain was sequenced in a study of identical twins. A single record per CDR3 protein comes from TCRdb applying MiXCR to the 5' RACE reads. The sample includes 300,000 to 400,000 distinct CDR3 sequences, around 9.7% of them seen just once. J gave up 10 bases and V 0 bases, and 5 bases lay outside the gene matches. The CDR3 covers 15 residues. CDR1 and CDR2 (germline): LGHDT, YNNKEL (reference sequence). This clonotype was seen many times. Sequencing input: naive T cells sorted from blood. The rearrangement links TRBV3-1 to TRBJ2-1; 11 nucleotides line up with TRBD2. The TCR comes from a woman in her 50s in good health. The CDR3 nucleotides read TGTGCCAGCAGCCAAGATAGCGGGAGGGCCTACGAGCAGTTCTTC. It is translated as CASSQDSGRAYEQFF.